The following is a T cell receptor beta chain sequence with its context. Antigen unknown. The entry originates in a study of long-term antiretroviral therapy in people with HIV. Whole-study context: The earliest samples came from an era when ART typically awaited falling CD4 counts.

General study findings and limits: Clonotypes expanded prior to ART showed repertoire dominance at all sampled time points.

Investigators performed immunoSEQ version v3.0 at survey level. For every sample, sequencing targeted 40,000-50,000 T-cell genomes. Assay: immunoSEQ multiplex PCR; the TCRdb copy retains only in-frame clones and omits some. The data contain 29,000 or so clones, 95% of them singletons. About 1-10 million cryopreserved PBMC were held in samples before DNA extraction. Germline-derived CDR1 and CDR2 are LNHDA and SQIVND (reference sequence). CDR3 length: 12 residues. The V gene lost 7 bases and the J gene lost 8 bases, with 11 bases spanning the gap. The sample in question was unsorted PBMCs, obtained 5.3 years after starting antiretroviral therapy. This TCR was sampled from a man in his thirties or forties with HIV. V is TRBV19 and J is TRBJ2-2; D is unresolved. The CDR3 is CASTTNVGELFF. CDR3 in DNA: TGTGCCAGTACCACCAATGTGGGGGAGCTGTTTTTT. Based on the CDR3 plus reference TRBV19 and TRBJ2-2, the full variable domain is DGGITQSPKYLFRKEGQNVTLSCEQNLNHDAMYWYRQDPGQGLRLIYYSQIVNDFQKGDIAEGYSVSREKKESFPLTVTSAQKNPTAFYLCASTTNVGELFFGEGSRLTVL.